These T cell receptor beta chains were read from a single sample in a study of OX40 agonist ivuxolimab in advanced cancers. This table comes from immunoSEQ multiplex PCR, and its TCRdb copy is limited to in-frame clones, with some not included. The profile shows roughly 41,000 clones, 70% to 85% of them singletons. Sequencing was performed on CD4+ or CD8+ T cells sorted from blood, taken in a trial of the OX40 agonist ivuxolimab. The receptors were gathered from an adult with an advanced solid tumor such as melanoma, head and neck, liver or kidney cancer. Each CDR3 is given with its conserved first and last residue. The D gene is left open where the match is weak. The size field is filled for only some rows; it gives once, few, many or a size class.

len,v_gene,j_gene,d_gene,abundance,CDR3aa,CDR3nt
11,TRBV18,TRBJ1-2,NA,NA,CASSTQGSYTF,TGTGCCAGCTCAACCCAGGGGAGCTACACCTTC
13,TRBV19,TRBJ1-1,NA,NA,CASSTGLGTEAFF,TGTGCCAGTAGTACGGGTTTGGGCACTGAAGCTTTCTTT
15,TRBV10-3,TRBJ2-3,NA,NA,CAISESLGGADTQYF,TGTGCCATCAGTGAGTCACTAGGGGGGGCAGATACGCAGTATTTT
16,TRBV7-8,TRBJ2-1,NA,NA,CASSPYRFSSYNEQFF,TGTGCCAGCAGCCCCTACAGGTTTAGCTCCTACAATGAGCAGTTCTTC
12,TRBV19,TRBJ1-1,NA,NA,CASSILNTEAFF,TGTGCCAGTAGTATCCTGAACACTGAAGCTTTCTTT
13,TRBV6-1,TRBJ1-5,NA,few,CASRVDRPQPQHF,TGTGCCAGCAGGGTCGACCGGCCGCAGCCCCAGCATTTT
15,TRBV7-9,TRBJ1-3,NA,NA,CASSLVSGTGNTIYF,TGTGCCAGCAGCTTAGTATCAGGGACGGGAAACACCATATATTTT
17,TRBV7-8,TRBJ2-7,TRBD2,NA,CASSRKRGLAGAGEQYF,TGTGCCAGCAGCCGAAAGAGGGGACTAGCGGGGGCAGGCGAGCAGTACTTC
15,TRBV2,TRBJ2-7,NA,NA,CASSERGPPSYEQYF,TGTGCCAGCAGTGAACGGGGGCCTCCCTCCTACGAGCAGTACTTC
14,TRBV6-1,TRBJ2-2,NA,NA,CASSTAFNTGELFF,TGTGCCAGCAGCACGGCCTTCAACACCGGGGAGCTGTTTTTT
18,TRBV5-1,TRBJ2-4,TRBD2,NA,CASSVGTSGGIAKNIQYF,TGCGCCAGCAGCGTCGGGACTAGCGGGGGGATAGCCAAAAACATTCAGTACTTC
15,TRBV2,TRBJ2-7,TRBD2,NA,CASSPEGSGGGEQYF,TGTGCCAGCAGCCCCGAGGGCTCGGGAGGGGGCGAGCAGTACTTC
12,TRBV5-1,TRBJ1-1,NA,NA,CASSLDKTEAFF,TGCGCCAGCAGCCTGGACAAGACGGAAGCTTTCTTT
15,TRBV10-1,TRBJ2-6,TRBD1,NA,CASNPDRGRANVLTF,TGCGCCAGCAACCCTGACAGGGGAAGGGCCAACGTCCTGACTTTC
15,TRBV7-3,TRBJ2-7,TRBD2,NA,CASSLAAGGPFEQYF,TGTGCCAGCAGCTTAGCCGCGGGGGGCCCTTTCGAGCAGTACTTC
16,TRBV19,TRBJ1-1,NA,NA,CASSLARRMMNTEAFF,TGTGCCAGTAGTCTTGCCCGGAGGATGATGAACACTGAAGCTTTCTTT
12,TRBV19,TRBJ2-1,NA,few,CASSLLESEQFF,TGTGCCAGTAGCTTACTCGAGTCTGAGCAGTTCTTC
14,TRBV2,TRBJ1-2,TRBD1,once,CASSVQGTNYGYTF,TGTGCCAGCAGTGTACAGGGGACTAACTATGGCTACACCTTC
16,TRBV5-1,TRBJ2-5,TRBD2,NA,CASSLDGTSGGETQYF,TGCGCCAGCAGCTTGGACGGGACTAGCGGGGGAGAGACCCAGTACTTC
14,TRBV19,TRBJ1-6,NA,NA,CASSIGQNNSPLHF,TGTGCCAGTAGTATAGGGCAGAATAATTCACCCCTCCACTTT
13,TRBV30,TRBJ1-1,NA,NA,CAWSVLGQTEAFF,TGTGCCTGGAGTGTACTAGGACAGACTGAAGCTTTCTTT
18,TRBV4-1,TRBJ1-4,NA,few,CASSQANLGFTTNEKLFF,TGCGCCAGCAGCCAGGCAAATCTTGGGTTTACAACTAATGAAAAACTGTTTTTT